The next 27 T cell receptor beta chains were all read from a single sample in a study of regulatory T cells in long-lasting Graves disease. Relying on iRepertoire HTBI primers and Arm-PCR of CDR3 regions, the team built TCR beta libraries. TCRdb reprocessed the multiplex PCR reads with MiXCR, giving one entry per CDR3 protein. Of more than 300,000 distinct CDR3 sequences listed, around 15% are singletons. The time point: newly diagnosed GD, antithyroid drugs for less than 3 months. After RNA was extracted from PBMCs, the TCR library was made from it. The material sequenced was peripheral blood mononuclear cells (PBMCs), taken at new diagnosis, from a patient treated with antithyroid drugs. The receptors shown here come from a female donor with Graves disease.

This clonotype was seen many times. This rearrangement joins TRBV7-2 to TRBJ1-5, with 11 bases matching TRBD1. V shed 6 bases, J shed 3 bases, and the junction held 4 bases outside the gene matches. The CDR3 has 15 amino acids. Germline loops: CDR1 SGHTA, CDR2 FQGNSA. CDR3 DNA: TGTGCCAGCAGAGAGGACAGGGGGCTCAATCAGCCCCAGCATTTT. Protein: CASREDRGLNQPQHF.

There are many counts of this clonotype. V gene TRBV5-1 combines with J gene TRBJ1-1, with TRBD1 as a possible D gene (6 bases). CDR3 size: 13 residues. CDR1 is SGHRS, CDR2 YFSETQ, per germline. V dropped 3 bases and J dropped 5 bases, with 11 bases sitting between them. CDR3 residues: CASSSSTGTEAFF. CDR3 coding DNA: TGCGCCAGCAGCTCGAGTACAGGGACTGAAGCTTTCTTT.

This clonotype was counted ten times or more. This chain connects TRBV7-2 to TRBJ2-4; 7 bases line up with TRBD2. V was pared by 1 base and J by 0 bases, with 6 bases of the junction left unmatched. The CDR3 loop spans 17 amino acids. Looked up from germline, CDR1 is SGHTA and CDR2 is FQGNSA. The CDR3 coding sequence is TGTGCCAGCAGCTTAGAGGGGCGGGGGATAGCCAAAAACATTCAGTACTTC. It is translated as CASSLEGRGIAKNIQYF.

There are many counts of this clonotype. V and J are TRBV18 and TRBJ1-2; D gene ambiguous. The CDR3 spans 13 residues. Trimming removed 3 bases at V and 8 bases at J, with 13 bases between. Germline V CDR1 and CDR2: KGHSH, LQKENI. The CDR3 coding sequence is TGTGCCAGCTCACCGCCGGGGTACGGGGGCTACACCTTC. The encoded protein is CASSPPGYGGYTF.

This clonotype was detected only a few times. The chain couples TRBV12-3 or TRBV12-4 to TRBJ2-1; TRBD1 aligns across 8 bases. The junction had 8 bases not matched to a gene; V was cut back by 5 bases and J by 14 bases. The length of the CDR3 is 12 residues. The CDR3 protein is CASSPLVGQEFF. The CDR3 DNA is TGTGCCAGCAGTCCCCTGGTGGGACAGGAGTTCTTC.

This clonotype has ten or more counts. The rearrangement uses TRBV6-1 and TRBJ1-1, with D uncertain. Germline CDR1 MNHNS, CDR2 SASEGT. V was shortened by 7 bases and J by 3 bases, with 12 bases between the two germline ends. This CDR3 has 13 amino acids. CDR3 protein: CASTSIRDTEAFF. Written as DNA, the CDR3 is TGTGCCAGCACCTCCATCCGGGACACTGAAGCTTTCTTT.

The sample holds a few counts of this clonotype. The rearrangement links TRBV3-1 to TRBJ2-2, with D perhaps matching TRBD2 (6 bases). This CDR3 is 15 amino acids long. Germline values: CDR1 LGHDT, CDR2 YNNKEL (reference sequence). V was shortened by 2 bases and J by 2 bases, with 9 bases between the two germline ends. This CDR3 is CASSQWGDNTGELFF. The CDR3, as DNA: TGTGCCAGCAGCCAATGGGGGGACAACACCGGGGAGCTGTTTTTT.

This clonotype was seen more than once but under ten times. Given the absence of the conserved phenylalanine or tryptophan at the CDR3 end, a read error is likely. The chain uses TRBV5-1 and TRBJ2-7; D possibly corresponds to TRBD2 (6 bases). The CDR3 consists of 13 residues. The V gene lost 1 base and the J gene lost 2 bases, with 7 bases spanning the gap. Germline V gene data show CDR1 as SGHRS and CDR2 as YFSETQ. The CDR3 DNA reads TGCGCCAGCAGCTTGACGGGGGCCTACGAGCAGTACCTC. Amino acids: CASSLTGAYEQYL.

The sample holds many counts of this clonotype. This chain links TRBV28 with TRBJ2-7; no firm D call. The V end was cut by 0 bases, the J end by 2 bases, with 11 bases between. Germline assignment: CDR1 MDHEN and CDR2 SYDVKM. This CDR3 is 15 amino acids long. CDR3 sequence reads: CASSLWNGFPYEQYF. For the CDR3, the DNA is TGTGCCAGCAGTTTATGGAACGGTTTCCCCTACGAGCAGTACTTC.

This CDR3 is CASSYLVGPYEQFF. CDR3 in DNA: TGTGCCAGCAGTTACCTCGTTGGGCCGTATGAGCAGTTCTTC. V and J are TRBV6-8 and TRBJ2-1; D gene uncertain. The CDR3 consists of 14 residues. In germline, CDR1 is MNHGY, CDR2 SAAAGT. Trimming pared 2 bases from V and 8 bases from J, leaving 13 bases between.

CDR3 loop: CASSSLAGGFTGELFF. CDR3 nucleotide sequence: TGTGCCAGCAGTTCCTTAGCGGGAGGGTTCACCGGGGAGCTGTTTTTT. V and J are TRBV2 and TRBJ2-2, with 11 bases aligning to TRBD2. CDR1 is SNHLY, CDR2 FYNNEI, per germline. The CDR3 has 16 amino acids. V shed 5 bases and J 4 bases; nucleotides not matched to a gene: 6.

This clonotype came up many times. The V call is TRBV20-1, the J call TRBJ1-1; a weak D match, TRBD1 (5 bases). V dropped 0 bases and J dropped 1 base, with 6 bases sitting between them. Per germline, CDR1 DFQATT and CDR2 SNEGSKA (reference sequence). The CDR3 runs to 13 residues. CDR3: CSAREQGNTEAFF. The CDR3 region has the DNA TGCAGTGCTAGAGAGCAGGGGAACACTGAAGCTTTCTTT.

In DNA, the CDR3 is TGTGCCAGTAGTATAGTTGGAAAGCAGGGGAAGTTTCTGGAGGCCAACGTCCTGACTTTC. Encoded protein: CASSIVGKQGKFLEANVLTF. V usage is TRBV19 and J usage is TRBJ2-6; D is perhaps TRBD1 (6 bases). Germline CDR1 is LNHDA and CDR2 is SQIVND (reference sequence). The CDR3 is 20 amino acids. Between the trimmed V and J ends, which lost 1 base and 6 bases, there was a span of 25 bases.

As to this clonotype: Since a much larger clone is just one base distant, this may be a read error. The CDR3 DNA reads TGCGCCAGCAGCTTGGTGGGGAGACAAACTAATGAAAAACTGTTTTTT. It encodes CASSLVGRQTNEKLFF. This chain uses TRBV5-1 with TRBJ1-4; D uncertain. V lost 0 bases to trimming and J lost 1 base, with 10 bases between them. Germline V lookup: CDR1 SGHRS, CDR2 YFSETQ. The CDR3 contains 16 residues.

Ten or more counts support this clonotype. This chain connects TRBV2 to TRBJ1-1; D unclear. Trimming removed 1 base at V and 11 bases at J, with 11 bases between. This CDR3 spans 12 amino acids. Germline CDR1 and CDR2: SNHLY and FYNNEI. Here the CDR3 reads CASSEGQRWAFF. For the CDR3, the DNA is TGTGCCAGCAGTGAAGGCCAGCGGTGGGCTTTCTTT.

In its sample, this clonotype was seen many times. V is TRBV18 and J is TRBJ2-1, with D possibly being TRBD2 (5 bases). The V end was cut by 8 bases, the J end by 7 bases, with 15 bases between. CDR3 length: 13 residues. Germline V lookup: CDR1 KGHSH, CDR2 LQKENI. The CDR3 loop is CASAPGVFNEQFF. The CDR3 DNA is TGTGCCAGCGCGCCCGGGGTGTTTAATGAGCAGTTCTTC. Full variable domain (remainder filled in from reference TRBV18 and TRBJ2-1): NAGVMQNPRHLVRRRGQEARLRCSPMKGHSHVYWYRQLPEEGLKFMVYLQKENIIDESGMPKERFSAEFPKEGPSILRIQQVVRGDSAAYFCASAPGVFNEQFFGPGTRLTVL.

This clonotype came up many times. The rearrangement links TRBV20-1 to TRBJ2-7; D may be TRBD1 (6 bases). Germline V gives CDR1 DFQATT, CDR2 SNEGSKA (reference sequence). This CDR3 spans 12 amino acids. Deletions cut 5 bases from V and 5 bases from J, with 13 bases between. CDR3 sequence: CSAGTTGDEQYF. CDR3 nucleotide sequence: TGCAGTGCTGGAACGACAGGCGACGAGCAGTACTTC.

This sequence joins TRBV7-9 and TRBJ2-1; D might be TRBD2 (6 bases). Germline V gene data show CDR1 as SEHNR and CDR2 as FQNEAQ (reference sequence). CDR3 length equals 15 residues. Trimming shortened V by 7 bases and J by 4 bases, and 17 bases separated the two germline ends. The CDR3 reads CASIGGSGVYNEQFF. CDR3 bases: TGTGCCAGCATTGGAGGGTCGGGGGTTTACAATGAGCAGTTCTTC.

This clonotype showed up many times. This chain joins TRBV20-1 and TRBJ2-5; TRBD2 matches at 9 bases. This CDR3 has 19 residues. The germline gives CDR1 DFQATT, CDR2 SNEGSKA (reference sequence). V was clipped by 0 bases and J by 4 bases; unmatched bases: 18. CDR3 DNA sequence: TGCAGTGCTAGAGATTCACTTATGCCTAGCGGGGTTGGGACAGAGACCCAGTACTTC. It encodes CSARDSLMPSGVGTETQYF.

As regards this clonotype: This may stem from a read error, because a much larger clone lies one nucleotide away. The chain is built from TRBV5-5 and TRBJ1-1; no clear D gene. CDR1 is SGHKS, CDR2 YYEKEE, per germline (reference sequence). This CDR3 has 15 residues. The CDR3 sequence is CAGSLGGTSNTEAFF. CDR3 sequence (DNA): TGTGCCGGCAGCTTGGGCGGTACAAGTAACACTGAAGCTTTCTTT.

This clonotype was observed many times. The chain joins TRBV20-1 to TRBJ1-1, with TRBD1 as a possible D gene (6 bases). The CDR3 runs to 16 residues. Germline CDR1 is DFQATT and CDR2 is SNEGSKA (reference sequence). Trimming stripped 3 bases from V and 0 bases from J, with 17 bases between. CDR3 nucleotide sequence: TGCAGTGCTAGCCCGCGACAGGCACTTCTGAACACTGAAGCTTTCTTT. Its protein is CSASPRQALLNTEAFF.

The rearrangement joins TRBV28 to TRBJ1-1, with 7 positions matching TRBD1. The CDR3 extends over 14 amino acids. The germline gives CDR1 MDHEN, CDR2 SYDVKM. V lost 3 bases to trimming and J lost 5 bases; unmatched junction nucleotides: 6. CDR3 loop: CASSLEGATTEAFF. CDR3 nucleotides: TGTGCCAGCAGTTTGGAGGGGGCGACTACTGAAGCTTTCTTT.

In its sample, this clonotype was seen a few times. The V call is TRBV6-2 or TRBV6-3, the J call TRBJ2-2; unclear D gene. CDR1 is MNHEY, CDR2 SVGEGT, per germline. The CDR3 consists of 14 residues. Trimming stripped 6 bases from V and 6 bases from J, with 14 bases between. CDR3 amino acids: CASSPDRLPGELFF. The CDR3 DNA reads TGTGCCAGCAGCCCCGATCGACTGCCCGGGGAGCTGTTTTTT.

CDR3 nucleotide sequence: TGTGCCAGCAGCTTACAGGGGTCCGGTGGCTACACCTTC. Protein product: CASSLQGSGGYTF. The chain links TRBV5-6 to TRBJ1-2; 7 bases fit TRBD1. Germline assignment: CDR1 SGHDT and CDR2 YYEEEE. The V segment lost 2 bases and the J segment 7 bases; nucleotides outside the gene matches: 5. The CDR3 is made up of 13 amino acids.

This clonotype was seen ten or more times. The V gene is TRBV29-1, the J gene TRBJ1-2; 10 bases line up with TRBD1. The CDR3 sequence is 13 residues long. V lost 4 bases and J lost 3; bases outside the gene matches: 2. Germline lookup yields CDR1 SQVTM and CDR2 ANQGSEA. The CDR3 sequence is CSVGQGADYGYTF. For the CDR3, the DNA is TGCAGCGTTGGACAGGGGGCGGACTATGGCTACACCTTC.

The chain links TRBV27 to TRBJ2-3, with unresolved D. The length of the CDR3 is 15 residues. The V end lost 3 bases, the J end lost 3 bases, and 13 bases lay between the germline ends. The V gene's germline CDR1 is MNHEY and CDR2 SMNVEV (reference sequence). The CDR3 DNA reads TGTGCCAGCAGTTTTTCCCGACATAGGACAGATACGCAGTATTTT. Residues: CASSFSRHRTDTQYF.

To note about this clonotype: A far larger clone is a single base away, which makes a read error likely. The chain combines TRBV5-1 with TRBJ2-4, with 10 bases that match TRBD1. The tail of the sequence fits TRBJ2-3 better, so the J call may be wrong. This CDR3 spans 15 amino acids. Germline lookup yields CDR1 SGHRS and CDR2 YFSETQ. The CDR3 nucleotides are TGCGCCAGCAGCTTTCGGGACAGGGGCACAGATATGCAGTATTTT. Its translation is CASSFRDRGTDMQYF.